This T cell receptor beta chain is from a study of cytomegalovirus exposure and HLA in healthy donors. Study-wide context: Membership in the Caucasian-associated ancestry cluster was found for about four fifths of roughly 400 genotyped donors. The study's findings and limits: TRBV6-2, TRBV6-3 and some other V segments were unresolvable in 87-base-pair reads. In a later analysis, common viral pathogens appeared linked to several of the most significant clusters. Being productive about 87% or about 30% of the time was typical of most TCR beta V segments in an earlier analysis.

The V gene's germline CDR1 is LNHDA and CDR2 SQIVND (reference sequence). CDR3 length: 13 amino acids. PCR was performed using 60 Vbeta and 13 Jbeta primers. Clones were sequenced by immunoSEQ multiplex PCR, and TCRdb holds only the in-frame ones, with some missing. The sample lists 150,000 to 200,000 clones; 75% to 85% were seen once. On this clone itself: What it recognizes is unknown. The junction does not match germline at one end; this may be a read error.

This sequence originates from a woman aged 25 to 45 in good health and CMV-seronegative. The J gene is TRBJ1-5, the V gene TRBV19; 7 bases match TRBD1. Source material: PBMCs. CDR3 DNA: TGTGCCAGTAGTACGCAGACGGACAGGCGGCTAGCTTTT. As protein: CASSTQTDRRLAF.